The 22 T cell receptor beta chains given below trace back to one sample, sequenced in a study of T cell clusters in autoimmune cytopenias. Some 38,000 genome equivalents of blood DNA were amplified for TRB. TRB was amplified by touch-down multiplex PCR, primer pools A and B combined. With the multiplex PCR reads reprocessed, TCRdb shows one record per CDR3 protein and no DNA. The listing contains over 7,500 distinct CDR3 sequences. Sequenced material: peripheral blood. The receptors stem from a human donor with an autoimmune cytopenia or autoimmune hepatitis (not recorded which).

This clonotype is classed as medium-sized by frequency. The chain couples TRBV6-2 or TRBV6-3 to TRBJ2-3; TCRdb names TRBD2, which stays unverified in the absence of DNA. Per the germline V gene, CDR1 is MNHEY and CDR2 is SVGEGT. This CDR3 region has 11 residues. The chain's CDR3 is CASSTGTSGVF.

The chain joins TRBV20-1 to TRBJ1-5; with no DNA, the TCRdb D assignment of TRBD1 cannot be verified. The germline V gene has CDR1 DFQATT and CDR2 SNEGSKA (reference sequence). The CDR3 has 15 amino acids. The CDR3 region is CSGLSGGQSNQPQHF.

By frequency, this clonotype is medium-sized. The chain is built from TRBV7-6 and TRBJ2-3; TCRdb designates TRBD2, a call that cannot be tested without DNA. Looked up from germline, CDR1 is SGHVS and CDR2 is FNYEAQ. The CDR3 loop spans 14 amino acids. CDR3 sequence: CASSRGTSADTQYF.

This clonotype is called medium-sized based on its frequency. V is TRBV18 and J is TRBJ2-7; TCRdb names TRBD2, which stays unverified in the absence of DNA. CDR3 length: 17 amino acids. The germline V gene encodes CDR1 KGHSH and CDR2 LQKENI. CDR3 in amino acids: CASSPASGGSSSYEQYF.

This clonotype is called medium-sized based on its frequency. The V gene is TRBV6-1, the J gene TRBJ2-7; TCRdb gives TRBD1 as the D gene, but with no DNA this cannot be confirmed. The CDR3 consists of 12 residues. Looked up from germline, CDR1 is MNHNS and CDR2 is SASEGT. CDR3 residues: CASSDHRDEQYF.

This clonotype is identified as medium-sized (0.01 to 0.1%) from frequency. This sequence joins TRBV6-5 and TRBJ2-3; the D call from TCRdb, TRBD2, cannot be confirmed without DNA. The germline gives CDR1 MNHEY, CDR2 SVGAGI. This CDR3 comprises 15 residues. CDR3 sequence: CASSRLAGGTDTQYF.

The rearrangement links TRBV5-6 to TRBJ1-5; TCRdb designates TRBD1, a call that cannot be tested without DNA. Germline V gene data show CDR1 as SGHDT and CDR2 as YYEEEE. The CDR3 spans 16 residues. This chain's CDR3 is CASSLASRGLGQPQHF.

The chain carries TRBV18 and TRBJ1-1; the TCRdb call, TRBD1, lacks DNA for checking. CDR3 length: 15 residues. Germline V gives CDR1 KGHSH, CDR2 LQKENI. The CDR3 sequence is CASSLPQGRGTEAFF.

The genes are TRBV18 and TRBJ1-6; with no DNA, the TCRdb D assignment of TRBD1 cannot be verified. CDR1 is KGHSH and CDR2 is LQKENI in the germline V gene. This CDR3 spans 19 amino acids. The CDR3 protein is CASSLTPGRRSSYNSPLHF.

This clonotype is identified as medium-sized from frequency. The V call is TRBV27, the J call TRBJ2-1; TCRdb's D call of TRBD2 is untestable without DNA. The V gene's germline CDR1 is MNHEY and CDR2 SMNVEV (reference sequence). The CDR3 consists of 14 residues. CDR3 protein: CASRPSGRRNEQFF.

This chain links TRBV11-2 with TRBJ1-6. CDR1 is SGHAT and CDR2 is FQNNGV in the germline V gene. The CDR3 contains 16 residues. The chain's CDR3 is CASSPRALVDNSPLHF.

V gene TRBV30 combines with J gene TRBJ2-3; TCRdb calls TRBD1, which cannot be checked without DNA. The CDR3 is 15 residues long. The germline CDR1 and CDR2 sequences are GTSNPN and SVGIG (reference sequence). The CDR3: CAWTRTGSGTDTQYF.

The chain combines TRBV6-5 with TRBJ1-2. This CDR3 spans 16 amino acids. Germline V lookup: CDR1 MNHEY, CDR2 SVGAGI. CDR3: CASSTMSVPSNYGYTF.

The chain combines TRBV20-1 with TRBJ2-7. This CDR3 has 12 amino acids. Germline V gene lookup returns CDR1 DFQATT and CDR2 SNEGSKA (reference sequence). The CDR3 reads CSWTSDSYEQYF.

Considering frequency, this clonotype is medium-sized (0.01 to 0.1%). The rearrangement joins TRBV6-4 to TRBJ1-6. The germline V gene has CDR1 MRHNA and CDR2 SNTAGT. The CDR3 has 14 amino acids. CDR3 residues: CASSLLGRNSPLHF.

This chain uses TRBV12-3 or TRBV12-4 with TRBJ2-3; TCRdb designates TRBD1, a call that cannot be tested without DNA. The CDR3 sequence is 15 residues long. Here the CDR3 reads CASSPGGGRTDTQYF.

The genes are TRBV6-4 and TRBJ2-1; TCRdb designates TRBD2, a call that cannot be tested without DNA. There are 18 residues in the CDR3. CDR1 is MRHNA and CDR2 is SNTAGT in the germline V gene. The CDR3 loop is CASPSRVAGGRGSNEQFF.

Judged by frequency, this clonotype is medium-sized (0.01 to 0.1%). This rearrangement joins TRBV5-4 to TRBJ2-7; the TCRdb D gene call, TRBD1, has no DNA to confirm it. CDR1 is SGHNT, CDR2 YYREEE, per germline (reference sequence). The CDR3 sequence is 15 residues long. CDR3 sequence reads: CASKRGGTGGDEQYF.

Measured by frequency, this clonotype is medium-sized. The chain couples TRBV5-4 to TRBJ2-3; TCRdb names TRBD1, which stays unverified in the absence of DNA. The CDR3 contains 18 residues. Germline lookup yields CDR1 SGHNT and CDR2 YYREEE (reference sequence). The CDR3 spells CASSLRQSGQGARDTQYF.

The gene calls are TRBV6-1 and TRBJ1-4; no DNA is available, so the TRBD1 call from TCRdb remains unchecked. CDR1 MNHNS and CDR2 SASEGT come from the germline V gene. This CDR3 spans 16 amino acids. The CDR3: CASSELKGRSNEKLFF.

The chain couples TRBV30 to TRBJ2-1. Germline values: CDR1 GTSNPN, CDR2 SVGIG (reference sequence). The length of the CDR3 is 12 residues. CDR3 in amino acids: CAANRIDNEQFF. Complete variable domain (other parts from reference TRBV30 and TRBJ2-1): SQTIHQWPATLVQPVGSPLSLECTVEGTSNPNLYWYRQAAGRGLQLLFYSVGIGQISSEVPQNLSASRPQDRQFILSSKKLLLSDSGFYLCAANRIDNEQFFGPGTRLTVL.

According to its frequency, this clonotype is medium-sized. This chain uses TRBV29-1 with TRBJ2-7; TCRdb's D call, TRBD2, is unchecked because there is no DNA. The CDR3 has 12 amino acids. Germline V gene sequence: CDR1 SQVTM, CDR2 ANQGSEA. CDR3 region: CSVETASKVQYF.